These 32 T cell receptor beta chains share one sample of origin, sequenced in a study of T cell repertoires in ileal Crohn's disease. Sequencing used immunoSEQ multiplex PCR; TCRdb keeps in-frame clones, though not all of them. The top ten hold just over 4.5% of the sample, which has 5,500 to 8,500 clones, 83% seen once. Material: ileal tissue. The receptors shown here come from an adult with Crohn's disease.

V gene TRBV28 combines with J gene TRBJ2-7, with D uncertain. Per germline, CDR1 MDHEN and CDR2 SYDVKM. The CDR3 extends over 13 amino acids. V dropped 2 bases and J dropped 3 bases, with 8 bases sitting between them. The CDR3 DNA sequence: TGTGCCAGCAGTTTAAGACTTCACTACGAGCAGTACTTC. It specifies CASSLRLHYEQYF.

This clone has only one observation. The chain is built from TRBV6-5 and TRBJ2-1; 16 bases match TRBD2. V lost 4 bases to trimming and J lost 7 bases; unmatched junction nucleotides: 4. Germline CDR1 is MNHEY and CDR2 is SVGAGI. The CDR3 contains 16 residues. The CDR3 nucleotides read TGTGCCAGCAGTTGGGGACTAGCGGGAGGGAGGAATGAGCAGTTCTTC. Its protein is CASSWGLAGGRNEQFF.

J is TRBJ1-1 and V is TRBV5-1; D unresolved. Trimming cost V 3 bases and J 6 bases, with 9 bases left between them. The germline CDR1 and CDR2 sequences are SGHRS and YFSETQ. This CDR3 region has 12 residues. The CDR3: CASSSLGAEAFF. The DNA for the CDR3 is TGCGCCAGCAGCTCCCTCGGGGCTGAAGCTTTCTTT.

This clone was found a few times. The chain combines TRBV6-5 with TRBJ1-2; D remains ambiguous. Per germline, CDR1 MNHEY and CDR2 SVGAGI. Between the trimmed V and J ends, which lost 5 bases and 0 bases, there was a span of 13 bases. This CDR3 comprises 15 residues. The CDR3 DNA reads as TGTGCCAGCAGTCCTGGGCAGGCCGCTAACTATGGCTACACCTTC. Protein: CASSPGQAANYGYTF.

This chain links TRBV19 with TRBJ2-1; TRBD2 agrees at 12 bases. The V segment lost 6 bases and the J segment 9 bases; nucleotides outside the gene matches: 3. The CDR3 covers 13 residues. CDR1 is LNHDA and CDR2 is SQIVND in the germline V gene (reference sequence). Here the CDR3 reads CASSWTSGTEQFF. The CDR3 nucleotides read TGTGCCAGTAGCTGGACTAGCGGGACTGAGCAGTTCTTC. Drawing the rest from reference TRBV19 and TRBJ2-1, the complete variable domain is DGGITQSPKYLFRKEGQNVTLSCEQNLNHDAMYWYRQDPGQGLRLIYYSQIVNDFQKGDIAEGYSVSREKKESFPLTVTSAQKNPTAFYLCASSWTSGTEQFFGPGTRLTVL.

This clone was detected only once. The chain couples TRBV19 to TRBJ2-7; TRBD2 matches at 10 bases. This CDR3 contains 15 residues. From germline, CDR1 is LNHDA and CDR2 SQIVND (reference sequence). V shed 2 bases, J shed 3 bases, and the junction held 4 bases outside the gene matches. The CDR3 loop is CASSISAGGIYEQYF. Here the CDR3 DNA reads TGTGCCAGTAGTATATCAGCGGGAGGGATCTACGAGCAGTACTTC. Full variable domain (remainder filled in from reference TRBV19 and TRBJ2-7): DGGITQSPKYLFRKEGQNVTLSCEQNLNHDAMYWYRQDPGQGLRLIYYSQIVNDFQKGDIAEGYSVSREKKESFPLTVTSAQKNPTAFYLCASSISAGGIYEQYFGPGTRLTVT.

The chain couples TRBV6-1 to TRBJ2-3, with D uncertain. CDR3 length: 11 residues. V lost 5 bases to trimming and J lost 7 bases, with 7 bases between them. Germline loops: CDR1 MNHNS, CDR2 SASEGT. Here the CDR3 DNA reads TGTGCCAGCAGTCTTAGCCATACGCAGTATTTT. It translates to CASSLSHTQYF.

The chain uses TRBV6-1 and TRBJ2-1, with 8 bases fitting TRBD1. The germline CDR1 and CDR2 sequences are MNHNS and SASEGT. Losses at the gene ends were 3 bases for V and 10 bases for J; bases not matched to a gene: 5. The CDR3 totals 13 residues. CDR3 nucleotides: TGTGCCAGCAGTGACAGGGGGCGCGAGGAGCAGTTCTTC. It specifies CASSDRGREEQFF.

This clone was detected once. V is TRBV5-4 and J is TRBJ2-2, with 8 bases lining up with TRBD2. The CDR3 is made up of 16 amino acids. J gave up 2 bases and V 1 base, and 4 bases lay outside the gene matches. CDR1 is SGHNT, CDR2 YYREEE, per germline (reference sequence). Here the CDR3 DNA reads TGTGCCAGCAGCTTGCTGGCGGGAGGAAACACCGGGGAGCTGTTTTTT. Translation: CASSLLAGGNTGELFF.

This chain joins TRBV18 and TRBJ2-2; 8 bases match TRBD1. Germline lookup yields CDR1 KGHSH and CDR2 LQKENI. This CDR3 spans 16 amino acids. Trimming at V came to 2 bases and at J to 7 bases, leaving 9 bases not matched to a gene. CDR3 in DNA: TGTGCCAGCTCACCATGGGTGACAGGGGCCGACGGGGAGCTGTTTTTT. Its translation: CASSPWVTGADGELFF.

The rearrangement joins TRBV2 to TRBJ1-1; D may be TRBD1 (6 bases). The CDR3 is 14 residues long. V was shortened by 5 bases and J by 4 bases, with 14 bases between the two germline ends. The germline CDR1 and CDR2 sequences are SNHLY and FYNNEI. The CDR3 bases are TGTGCCAGCAGTCCACAGGGTATAGGCACTGAAGCTTTCTTT. This encodes CASSPQGIGTEAFF.

The rearrangement uses TRBV7-6 and TRBJ1-1; 7 nucleotides agree with TRBD1. This CDR3 contains 13 residues. The J segment lost 7 bases and the V segment lost 5 bases, leaving 7 bases of the junction unmatched. In germline, CDR1 is SGHVS, CDR2 FNYEAQ. CDR3: CASSPRQGFEAFF. The CDR3 DNA is TGTGCCAGCAGCCCAAGACAGGGTTTTGAAGCTTTCTTT.

This chain links TRBV25-1 with TRBJ1-2; D possibly corresponds to TRBD1 (6 bases). V was cut by 3 bases and J by 4 bases, with 12 bases left in between. Germline V CDR1 and CDR2: MGHDK, SYGVNS. CDR3 length: 14 residues. Here the CDR3 reads CASSEYGQTYGYTF. DNA of the CDR3: TGTGCCAGCAGTGAGTATGGACAGACCTATGGCTACACCTTC.

The rearrangement links TRBV10-3 to TRBJ2-7, with 8 bases aligning to TRBD1. The germline CDR1 and CDR2 sequences are ENHRY and SYGVKD. V lost 6 bases to trimming and J lost 5 bases; unmatched junction nucleotides: 6. This CDR3 is 13 amino acids long. The CDR3 DNA sequence: TGTGCCATCAGAGCGACAGGGGCCCACGAGCAGTACTTC. Translated: CAIRATGAHEQYF.

The V gene is TRBV11-2, the J gene TRBJ2-7; TRBD1 might be the D (7 bases). This CDR3 has 15 residues. Germline CDR1 is SGHAT and CDR2 is FQNNGV. Trimming took off 6 bases at V and 1 base at J, with 16 bases between the two ends. The CDR3 protein is CASSRSTGRSYEQYF. The CDR3 DNA follows: TGTGCCAGCAGTCGGTCGACAGGGAGGTCCTACGAGCAGTACTTC.

The chain couples TRBV6-6 to TRBJ2-7; a weak D match, TRBD1 (6 bases). In germline, CDR1 is MNHNY, CDR2 SVGAGI (reference sequence). CDR3 length equals 15 residues. V shed 0 bases and J shed 4 bases, with 13 bases lying between them. In DNA, the CDR3 is TGTGCCAGCAGTTACTCGAAAGGCAGGGGATACGAGCAGTACTTC. Translating gives CASSYSKGRGYEQYF.

CDR3 amino acids: CAWSAQRSYGYTF. The DNA for the CDR3 is TGTGCCTGGAGTGCCCAGCGGAGCTATGGCTACACCTTC. V and J are TRBV30 and TRBJ1-2; unclear D gene. V was trimmed by 1 base and J by 4 bases, leaving 10 bases between them. Germline V gene data show CDR1 as GTSNPN and CDR2 as SVGIG (reference sequence). CDR3 length: 13 amino acids. Looking up the rest from reference TRBV30 and TRBJ1-2 gives the full variable domain: SQTIHQWPATLVQPVGSPLSLECTVEGTSNPNLYWYRQAAGRGLQLLFYSVGIGQISSEVPQNLSASRPQDRQFILSSKKLLLSDSGFYLCAWSAQRSYGYTFGSGTRLTVV.

There are a few counts of this clone. V usage is TRBV30 and J usage is TRBJ1-3; weak D call: TRBD1 (6 bases). Trimming took off 0 bases at V and 3 bases at J, with 9 bases between the two ends. This CDR3 spans 14 amino acids. Germline values: CDR1 GTSNPN, CDR2 SVGIG (reference sequence). CDR3 sequence (DNA): TGTGCCTGGAGTGTCGGGACAAGTGGAAACACCATATATTTT. Translating gives CAWSVGTSGNTIYF.

This chain's CDR3 is CASSLGGTGYTEAFF. The DNA of the CDR3 is TGCGCCAGCAGCTTGGGTGGGACAGGGTACACTGAAGCTTTCTTT. This chain joins TRBV5-1 and TRBJ1-1, with 9 bases lining up with TRBD1. The CDR3 runs to 15 residues. Germline assignment: CDR1 SGHRS and CDR2 YFSETQ. The V and J ends lost 0 bases and 3 bases, in that order; junction bases with no gene match: 3.

V and J are TRBV7-6 and TRBJ2-7; 7 bases align to TRBD2. The junction had 8 bases not matched to a gene; V was cut back by 5 bases and J by 1 base. Per germline, CDR1 SGHVS and CDR2 FNYEAQ. CDR3 length: 15 amino acids. The CDR3 protein is CASSRHSGSSYEQYF. Here the CDR3 DNA reads TGTGCCAGCAGCCGTCATAGCGGGTCGTCCTACGAGCAGTACTTC.

The chain couples TRBV29-1 to TRBJ1-5, with 7 positions matching TRBD1. Germline CDR1 reads SQVTM; CDR2 reads ANQGSEA. The CDR3 has 13 residues. Trimming removed 4 bases from V and 4 bases from J; junction bases left unmatched: 4. The chain's CDR3 is CSVGTGQNQPQHF. The CDR3 bases are TGCAGCGTTGGGACAGGACAGAATCAGCCCCAGCATTTT.

This clone has more than one count but fewer than ten. The chain has TRBV2 and TRBJ1-4, with D unresolved. Germline assignment: CDR1 SNHLY and CDR2 FYNNEI. Between the trimmed V and J ends, which lost 2 bases and 8 bases, there was a span of 15 bases. This CDR3 has 15 amino acids. As DNA, the CDR3 is TGTGCCAGCAGTGAAACGGCAGCGGGGTGGGAAAAACTGTTTTTT. The encoded protein is CASSETAAGWEKLFF.

The chain combines TRBV5-6 with TRBJ2-7; possible D gene TRBD1, 6 bases. In germline, CDR1 is SGHDT, CDR2 YYEEEE. The CDR3 length is 15 residues. Between the trimmed V and J ends, which lost 6 bases and 2 bases, there was a span of 18 bases. The CDR3 DNA reads as TGTGCCAGCAACATACGGCACAGGGCAGCCTACGAGCAGTACTTC. Amino acids: CASNIRHRAAYEQYF.

This clone has just one count. The chain uses TRBV18 and TRBJ2-7; possible D gene TRBD1, 5 bases. The CDR3 totals 12 residues. V dropped 4 bases and J dropped 3 bases, with 7 bases sitting between them. The germline V gene encodes CDR1 KGHSH and CDR2 LQKENI. The CDR3 DNA sequence: TGTGCCAGCTCACTGGACATCTACGAGCAGTACTTC. The encoded protein is CASSLDIYEQYF.

V and J are TRBV5-1 and TRBJ2-2; 9 bases agree with TRBD1. The V segment lost 2 bases and the J segment 9 bases; nucleotides outside the gene matches: 2. CDR1 and CDR2 from the germline V gene are SGHRS and YFSETQ. This CDR3 is 13 amino acids long. The CDR3 bases are TGCGCCAGCAGCTTACAGGGGGCTCGGGAGCTGTTTTTT. Protein product: CASSLQGARELFF.

The chain links TRBV2 to TRBJ1-5; no reliable D call. The CDR3 length is 15 residues. Germline V gene lookup returns CDR1 SNHLY and CDR2 FYNNEI. V was pared by 7 bases and J by 0 bases, with 13 bases between. The CDR3 loop reads CASTKTGNSNQPQHF. CDR3 nucleotides: TGTGCCAGCACGAAAACCGGGAATAGCAATCAGCCCCAGCATTTT.

V usage is TRBV7-3 and J usage is TRBJ2-2, with D possibly matching TRBD2 (6 bases). The CDR3 is 16 residues long. Germline loops: CDR1 SGHTA, CDR2 FQGTGA. Trimming removed 1 base at V and 3 bases at J, with 12 bases between. The CDR3 bases are TGTGCCAGCAGCTTAAGCGGAGGGGCGGACACCGGGGAGCTGTTTTTT. It specifies CASSLSGGADTGELFF. Variable domain in full (rest from reference TRBV7-3 and TRBJ2-2): GAGVSQTPSNKVTEKGKYVELRCDPISGHTALYWYRQSLGQGPEFLIYFQGTGAADDSGLPNDRFFAVRPEGSVSTLKIQRTERGDSAVYLCASSLSGGADTGELFFGEGSRLTVL.

This sequence joins TRBV27 and TRBJ2-7; the D gene is possibly TRBD1 (6 bases). V lost 4 bases and J lost 0, with 10 bases in between. Germline V gene sequence: CDR1 MNHEY, CDR2 SMNVEV (reference sequence). The CDR3 runs to 14 residues. CDR3 coding DNA: TGTGCCAGCAGTTATAAGGACAGCTCCTACGAGCAGTACTTC. This encodes CASSYKDSSYEQYF.

The chain combines TRBV7-6 with TRBJ2-7; 10 bases line up with TRBD2. Germline V gene sequence: CDR1 SGHVS, CDR2 FNYEAQ. Trimming removed 5 bases from V and 2 bases from J; junction bases left unmatched: 9. This CDR3 has 16 amino acids. CDR3 sequence: CASSGPSGLATYEQYF. The CDR3 bases are TGTGCCAGCAGCGGCCCCTCGGGACTAGCGACCTACGAGCAGTACTTC.

The CDR3 here is CASRTAGQGYEQYF. Here the CDR3 DNA reads TGTGCCAGCAGAACCGCGGGACAGGGTTACGAGCAGTACTTC. V is TRBV6-6 and J is TRBJ2-7; TRBD1 aligns across 9 bases. V was pared by 6 bases and J by 4 bases, with 7 bases of the junction left unmatched. In germline, CDR1 is MNHNY, CDR2 SVGAGI (reference sequence). The CDR3 contains 14 residues.

This chain uses TRBV7-2 with TRBJ2-7, with D possibly being TRBD2 (6 bases). The germline CDR1 and CDR2 sequences are SGHTA and FQGNSA. The V end lost 2 bases, the J end lost 4 bases, and 18 bases lay between the germline ends. This CDR3 has 16 amino acids. The CDR3 DNA reads as TGTGCCAGCAGCTTAAGATTAGCGGCTTATCATTACGAGCAGTACTTC. This gives the protein CASSLRLAAYHYEQYF. Based on the CDR3 plus reference TRBV7-2 and TRBJ2-7, the full variable domain is GAGVSQSPSNKVTEKGKDVELRCDPISGHTALYWYRQSLGQGLEFLIYFQGNSAPDKSGLPSDRFSAERTGGSVSTLTIQRTQQEDSAVYLCASSLRLAAYHYEQYFGPGTRLTVT.

This clone was observed a handful of times. This sequence joins TRBV13 and TRBJ2-2, with TRBD1 matching 9 bases. With V trimmed by 3 bases and J by 1 base, 3 bases remained unmatched. The CDR3 is 16 residues long. Germline V CDR1 and CDR2: PRHDT, FYEKMQ (reference sequence). CDR3 loop: CASSLRDRVNTGELFF. CDR3 DNA: TGTGCCAGCAGCTTGAGGGACAGGGTGAACACCGGGGAGCTGTTTTTT.